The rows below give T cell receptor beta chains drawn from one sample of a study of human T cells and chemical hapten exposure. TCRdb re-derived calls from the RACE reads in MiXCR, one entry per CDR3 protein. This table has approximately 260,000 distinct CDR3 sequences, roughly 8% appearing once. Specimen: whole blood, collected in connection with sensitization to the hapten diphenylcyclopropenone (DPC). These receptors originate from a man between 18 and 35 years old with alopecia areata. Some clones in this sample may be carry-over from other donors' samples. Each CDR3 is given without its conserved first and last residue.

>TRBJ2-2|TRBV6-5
ASSSRWSGELF
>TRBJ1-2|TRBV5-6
ASRTRDSGIFGYT
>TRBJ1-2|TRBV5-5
ASSLGPLDSYGYT
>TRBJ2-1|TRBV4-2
ASSQGLAGARGSYNEQF
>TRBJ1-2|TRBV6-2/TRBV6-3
ASSRDSLLIYGYT
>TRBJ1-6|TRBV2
ASRGQGERSPLH
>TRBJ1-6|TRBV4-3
ASSQEGRPYNSPLH
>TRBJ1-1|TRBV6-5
ASNRGTGNTEAF
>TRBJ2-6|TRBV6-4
ASSDGGSGANVLT
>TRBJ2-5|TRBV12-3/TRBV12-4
ASKGGPRETQY
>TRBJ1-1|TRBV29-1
SVNPGRMNTEAF
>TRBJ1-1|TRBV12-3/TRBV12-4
ASRTTYEAF
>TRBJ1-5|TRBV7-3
ASSLSKSGNQPQH